This is a list of T cell receptor beta chains from one sample in a study of blood T cell repertoires in COVID-19. Only in-frame clones appear in the TCRdb table, and some are missing; sequencing was by immunoSEQ multiplex PCR. The data hold roughly 68,000 clones, with roughly 85% observed a single time. The specimen sequenced was peripheral blood. These receptors all stem from an older woman with COVID-19, enrolled during active disease. CDR3s include the opening cysteine and the closing phenylalanine or tryptophan. D genes are given only for firm matches. Where a row states a size, it is once, few, many or the class of an expanded clone; other rows omit it.

J gene: TRBJ2-3; V gene: TRBV24-1; clone size: .; D gene: .; CDR3 protein: CATGFGPGPADTQYF; CDR3 DNA: TGTGCCACCGGTTTTGGACCAGGGCCGGCAGATACGCAGTATTTT
J gene: TRBJ1-5; V gene: TRBV6-2/TRBV6-3; clone size: .; D gene: TRBD1; CDR3 protein: CASSPSGTDYQPQHF; CDR3 DNA: TGTGCCAGCAGCCCCTCCGGGACAGACTATCAGCCCCAGCATTTT
J gene: TRBJ2-7; V gene: TRBV20-1; clone size: .; D gene: TRBD2; CDR3 protein: CSASKVLAFSYEQYF; CDR3 DNA: TGCAGTGCTAGTAAGGTACTAGCGTTTTCCTACGAGCAGTACTTC
J gene: TRBJ2-2; V gene: TRBV30; clone size: .; D gene: TRBD2; CDR3 protein: CAWMPPRLAAHTGELFF; CDR3 DNA: TGTGCCTGGATGCCCCCCCGACTAGCGGCTCACACCGGGGAGCTGTTTTTT
J gene: TRBJ1-2; V gene: TRBV15; clone size: .; D gene: TRBD1; CDR3 protein: CATSSILQGADGYTF; CDR3 DNA: TGTGCCACCAGCAGCATTCTTCAGGGGGCAGATGGCTACACCTTC
J gene: TRBJ2-2; V gene: TRBV27; clone size: .; D gene: TRBD2; CDR3 protein: CASSFSGTGELFF; CDR3 DNA: TGTGCCAGCAGTTTTAGCGGGACCGGGGAGCTGTTTTTT
J gene: TRBJ1-1; V gene: TRBV10-2; clone size: .; D gene: TRBD1; CDR3 protein: CASSDWDRESFF; CDR3 DNA: TGCGCCAGCAGTGATTGGGACAGGGAATCTTTCTTT
J gene: TRBJ2-1; V gene: TRBV9; clone size: .; D gene: TRBD2; CDR3 protein: CASSAPLGLLAGDRGEQFF; CDR3 DNA: TGTGCCAGCAGCGCGCCGCTAGGTCTTCTAGCGGGAGATCGCGGTGAGCAGTTCTTC
J gene: TRBJ1-1; V gene: TRBV18; clone size: .; D gene: TRBD1; CDR3 protein: CASSPGTGGAGTEAFF; CDR3 DNA: TGTGCCAGCTCACCAGGAACAGGGGGCGCAGGCACTGAAGCTTTCTTT
J gene: TRBJ1-1; V gene: TRBV5-1; clone size: .; D gene: .; CDR3 protein: CASSLQQLRVWGVNTEAFF; CDR3 DNA: TGCGCCAGCAGCTTGCAGCAGCTTCGGGTCTGGGGGGTGAACACTGAAGCTTTCTTT
J gene: TRBJ2-2; V gene: TRBV10-3; clone size: .; D gene: .; CDR3 protein: CATRKGQNTGELFF; CDR3 DNA: TGTGCCACCAGGAAAGGACAGAACACCGGGGAGCTGTTTTTT
J gene: TRBJ2-5; V gene: TRBV6-6; clone size: .; D gene: TRBD1; CDR3 protein: CASSQPGTGQETQYF; CDR3 DNA: TGTGCCAGCAGTCAGCCCGGGACAGGGCAAGAGACCCAGTACTTC
J gene: TRBJ2-1; V gene: TRBV3-1/TRBV3-2; clone size: once; D gene: TRBD2; CDR3 protein: CASSQVGGSSYNEQFF; CDR3 DNA: TGTGCCAGCAGCCAAGTTGGCGGGAGCTCCTACAATGAGCAGTTCTTC
J gene: TRBJ1-5; V gene: TRBV30; clone size: .; D gene: .; CDR3 protein: CAWSQGPNQPQHF; CDR3 DNA: TGTGCCTGGAGTCAGGGTCCCAATCAGCCCCAGCATTTT
J gene: TRBJ2-5; V gene: TRBV7-9; clone size: .; D gene: TRBD2; CDR3 protein: CASSPERDGETQYF; CDR3 DNA: TGTGCCAGCAGCCCCGAGCGGGACGGGGAGACCCAGTACTTC
J gene: TRBJ2-3; V gene: TRBV6-5; clone size: .; D gene: TRBD2; CDR3 protein: CASRPGLAGPDTQYF; CDR3 DNA: TGTGCCAGCAGGCCGGGACTAGCGGGCCCAGATACGCAGTATTTT
J gene: TRBJ2-1; V gene: TRBV5-8; clone size: .; D gene: TRBD2; CDR3 protein: CASSPSGRPYNEQFF; CDR3 DNA: TGTGCCAGCAGCCCCAGCGGGAGGCCCTACAATGAGCAGTTCTTC
J gene: TRBJ1-3; V gene: TRBV3-1/TRBV3-2; clone size: .; D gene: .; CDR3 protein: CASSQQGAGGNTIYF; CDR3 DNA: TGTGCCAGCAGCCAGCAGGGTGCCGGGGGAAACACCATATATTTT
J gene: TRBJ1-1; V gene: TRBV6-5; clone size: .; D gene: .; CDR3 protein: CASSYTQGRYGTEAFF; CDR3 DNA: TGTGCCAGCAGTTACACGCAGGGCAGGTATGGCACTGAAGCTTTCTTT
J gene: TRBJ1-3; V gene: TRBV12-1; clone size: .; D gene: .; CDR3 protein: CASSFAPDRLSGNTIYF; CDR3 DNA: TGTGCCAGCAGCTTTGCCCCAGACCGACTCTCTGGAAACACCATATATTTT
J gene: TRBJ1-6; V gene: TRBV5-8; clone size: .; D gene: .; CDR3 protein: CASSLLVTALGSPLHF; CDR3 DNA: TGTGCCAGCAGCTTGCTAGTGACGGCGTTAGGATCACCCCTCCACTTT
J gene: TRBJ1-6; V gene: TRBV7-2; clone size: .; D gene: .; CDR3 protein: CASSPQGNSPLHF; CDR3 DNA: TGTGCCAGCAGCCCTCAGGGGAATTCACCCCTCCACTTT
J gene: TRBJ1-5; V gene: TRBV2; clone size: .; D gene: TRBD1; CDR3 protein: CASRKGSGGQPQHF; CDR3 DNA: TGTGCCAGCCGTAAAGGATCAGGGGGTCAGCCCCAGCATTTT
J gene: TRBJ2-3; V gene: TRBV7-2; clone size: .; D gene: .; CDR3 protein: CASSNYRADTQYF; CDR3 DNA: TGTGCCAGCAGCAACTACAGGGCAGATACGCAGTATTTT